This TCR beta chain was identified during a study of blood T cells in healthy people across ages. This clonotype was detected only a few times. Through a sample-barcoded 5' primer and a J-beta primer mix, a second PCR was run for roughly 7 to 11 cycles. TCRdb re-analysed the 5' RACE reads in MiXCR, keeping a single row per CDR3 protein. This repertoire shows roughly 570,000 distinct CDR3 sequences, 25% to 30% found once; its top ten account for roughly 20%. The CDR3 consists of 15 residues. This receptor was taken from a woman between 65 and 79 years old in good health. The sequencing sample was made of blood. The rearrangement joins TRBV12-3 or TRBV12-4 to TRBJ2-5; 11 nucleotides align to TRBD1. The better agreement between TRBJ2-7 and the DNA end casts doubt on the J call. CDR3 in DNA: TGTGCCAGCAGTCACGCCGGGACAGGGGGTTACGAGCAGTACTTC. Its protein product is CASSHAGTGGYEQYF.